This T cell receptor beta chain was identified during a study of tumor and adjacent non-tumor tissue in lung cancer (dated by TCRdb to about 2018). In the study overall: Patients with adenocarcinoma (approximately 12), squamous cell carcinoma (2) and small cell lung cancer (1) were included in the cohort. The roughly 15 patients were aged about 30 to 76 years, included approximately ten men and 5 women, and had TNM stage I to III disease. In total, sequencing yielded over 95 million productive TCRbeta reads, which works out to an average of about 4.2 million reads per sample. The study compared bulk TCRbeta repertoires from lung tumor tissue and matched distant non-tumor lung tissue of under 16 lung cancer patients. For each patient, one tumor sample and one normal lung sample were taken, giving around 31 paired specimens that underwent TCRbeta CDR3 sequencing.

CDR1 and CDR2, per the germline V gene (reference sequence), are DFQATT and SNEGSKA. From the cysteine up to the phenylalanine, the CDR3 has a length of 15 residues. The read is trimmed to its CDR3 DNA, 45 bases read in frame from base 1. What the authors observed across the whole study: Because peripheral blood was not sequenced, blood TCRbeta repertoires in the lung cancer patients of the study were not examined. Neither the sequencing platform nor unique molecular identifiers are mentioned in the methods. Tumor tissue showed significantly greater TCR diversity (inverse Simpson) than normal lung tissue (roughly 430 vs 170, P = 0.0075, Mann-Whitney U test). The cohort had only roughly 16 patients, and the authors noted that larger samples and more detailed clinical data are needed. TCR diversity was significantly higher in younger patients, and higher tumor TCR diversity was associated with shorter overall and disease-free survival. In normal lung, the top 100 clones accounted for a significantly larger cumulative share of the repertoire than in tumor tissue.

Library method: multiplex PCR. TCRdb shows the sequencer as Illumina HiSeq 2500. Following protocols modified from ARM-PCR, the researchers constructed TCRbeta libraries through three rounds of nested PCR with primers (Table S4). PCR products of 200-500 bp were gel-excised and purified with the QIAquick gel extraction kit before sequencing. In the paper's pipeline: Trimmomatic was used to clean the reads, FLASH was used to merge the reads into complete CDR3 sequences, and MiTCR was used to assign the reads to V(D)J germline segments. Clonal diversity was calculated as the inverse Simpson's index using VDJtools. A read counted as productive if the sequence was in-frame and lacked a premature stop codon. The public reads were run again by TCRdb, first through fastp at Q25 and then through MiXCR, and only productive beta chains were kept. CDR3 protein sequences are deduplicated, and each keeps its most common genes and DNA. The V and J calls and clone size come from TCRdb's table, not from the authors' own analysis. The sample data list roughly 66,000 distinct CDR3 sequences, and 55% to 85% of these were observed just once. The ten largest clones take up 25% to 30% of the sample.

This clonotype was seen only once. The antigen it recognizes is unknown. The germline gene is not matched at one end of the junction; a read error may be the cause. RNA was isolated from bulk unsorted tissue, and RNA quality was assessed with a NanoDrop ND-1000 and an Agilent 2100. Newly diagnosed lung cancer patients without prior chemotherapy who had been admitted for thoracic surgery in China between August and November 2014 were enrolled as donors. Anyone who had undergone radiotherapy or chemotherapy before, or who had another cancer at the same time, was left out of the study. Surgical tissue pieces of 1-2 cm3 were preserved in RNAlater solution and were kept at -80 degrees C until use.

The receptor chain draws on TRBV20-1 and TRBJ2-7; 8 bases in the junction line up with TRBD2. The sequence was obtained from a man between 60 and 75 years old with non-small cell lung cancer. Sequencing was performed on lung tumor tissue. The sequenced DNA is TGCAGTACTAGAGTGGCTAGCGGGCTAATGTGCGAGCAGCACTTC. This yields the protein CSTRVASGLMCEQHF.